The rows below give T cell receptor beta chains drawn from one sample of a study of blood T cell repertoires in COVID-19. Assay: immunoSEQ multiplex PCR; the TCRdb copy retains only in-frame clones and omits some. The repertoire includes approximately 270,000 clones, around 82% of them detected once, and roughly 0.87% sits in the top ten. Sequencing was performed on peripheral blood. These receptor sequences come from a human donor with COVID-19, enrolled during active disease. The donor label of this sample is uncertain. CDR3s include the opening cysteine and the closing phenylalanine or tryptophan. The order of the fields is V gene, clone size, J gene, D gene, CDR3 protein, CDR3 DNA. A D gene is named only where the DNA matches it firmly. Only some rows state a clone size, as once, few, many or a class for expanded clones.

V: TRBV2
size: NA
J: TRBJ1-4
D: TRBD1
CDR3: CASSKDRGGEKLFF
DNA: TGTGCCAGCAGTAAGGACAGGGGAGGTGAAAAACTGTTTTTT

V: TRBV3-1/TRBV3-2
size: NA
J: TRBJ2-5
D: TRBD2
CDR3: CASSQGLAEGQETQYF
DNA: TGTGCCAGCAGCCAAGGACTAGCGGAGGGCCAAGAGACCCAGTACTTC

V: TRBV10-1
size: NA
J: TRBJ1-6
D: NA
CDR3: CASSDGGSSSPLHF
DNA: TGCGCCAGCAGTGATGGGGGGAGTAGTTCACCCCTCCACTTT

V: TRBV6-5
size: NA
J: TRBJ1-2
D: NA
CDR3: CASRQGYGYTF
DNA: TGTGCCAGCAGACAGGGCTATGGCTACACCTTC

V: TRBV14
size: few
J: TRBJ2-1
D: NA
CDR3: CASSPGIAYNEQFF
DNA: TGTGCCAGCAGCCCCGGGATTGCTTACAATGAGCAGTTCTTC

V: TRBV2
size: NA
J: TRBJ2-7
D: NA
CDR3: CASSRGIYEQYF
DNA: TGTGCCAGCAGTCGGGGGATCTACGAGCAGTACTTC

V: TRBV27
size: NA
J: TRBJ2-5
D: TRBD2
CDR3: CASSPHLAGQETQYF
DNA: TGTGCCAGCAGCCCCCACCTAGCGGGTCAAGAGACCCAGTACTTC

V: TRBV6-6
size: NA
J: TRBJ2-7
D: TRBD2
CDR3: CASRSTAGAYEQYF
DNA: TGTGCCAGCAGATCGACGGCGGGAGCCTACGAGCAGTACTTC

V: TRBV9
size: NA
J: TRBJ2-2
D: TRBD1
CDR3: CASSLGQGDTGELFF
DNA: TGTGCCAGCAGCCTTGGACAGGGCGATACCGGGGAGCTGTTTTTT

V: TRBV28
size: NA
J: TRBJ2-5
D: TRBD2
CDR3: CASRASGSGETQYF
DNA: TGTGCCAGCAGGGCTAGCGGGAGTGGAGAGACCCAGTACTTC

V: TRBV12-3/TRBV12-4
size: NA
J: TRBJ2-1
D: TRBD2
CDR3: CASSRAGYNEQFF
DNA: TGTGCCAGCAGCCGAGCGGGATACAATGAGCAGTTCTTC

V: TRBV19
size: once
J: TRBJ2-3
D: TRBD2
CDR3: CASSIDLAVAGDTQYF
DNA: TGTGCCAGTAGTATAGATCTAGCGGTAGCGGGAGATACGCAGTATTTT

V: TRBV7-3
size: NA
J: TRBJ2-2
D: NA
CDR3: CASSPGSSNTGELFF
DNA: TGTGCCAGCAGTCCAGGCAGTTCCAACACCGGGGAGCTGTTTTTT

V: TRBV5-5
size: NA
J: TRBJ1-2
D: TRBD1
CDR3: CASSLRGRSDYGYTF
DNA: TGTGCCAGCAGCTTGAGGGGGCGATCCGACTATGGCTACACCTTC

V: TRBV6-2/TRBV6-3
size: NA
J: TRBJ2-5
D: TRBD2
CDR3: CASSLLANQETQYF
DNA: TGTGCCAGCAGCCTACTAGCGAATCAAGAGACCCAGTACTTC

V: TRBV5-6
size: NA
J: TRBJ1-1
D: NA
CDR3: CASSYNQGYAEAFF
DNA: TGTGCCAGCAGCTACAACCAGGGTTACGCTGAAGCTTTCTTT

V: TRBV30
size: NA
J: TRBJ2-5
D: TRBD2
CDR3: CAWKSGREETQYF
DNA: TGTGCCTGGAAAAGCGGGAGGGAAGAGACCCAGTACTTC

V: TRBV19
size: NA
J: TRBJ1-1
D: NA
CDR3: CASSIEGRGAFF
DNA: TGTGCCAGTAGTATAGAAGGCCGGGGAGCTTTCTTT

V: TRBV24-1
size: NA
J: TRBJ1-1
D: NA
CDR3: CATSDPAAEGTSEAFF
DNA: TGTGCCACCAGTGATCCCGCGGCAGAAGGGACAAGTGAAGCTTTCTTT

V: TRBV2
size: once
J: TRBJ2-7
D: NA
CDR3: CASSPIAAGAYEQYF
DNA: TGTGCCAGCAGTCCAATTGCGGCCGGCGCCTACGAGCAGTACTTC

V: TRBV19
size: NA
J: TRBJ1-4
D: NA
CDR3: CASSIDSGAAELRKLFF
DNA: TGTGCCAGTAGTATTGACTCAGGGGCCGCGGAGCTAAGAAAACTGTTTTTT

V: TRBV5-1
size: few
J: TRBJ1-2
D: TRBD1
CDR3: CASSQGQGTGLGYTF
DNA: TGCGCCAGCAGCCAGGGACAGGGAACGGGTTTGGGCTACACCTTC

V: TRBV7-2
size: NA
J: TRBJ1-1
D: NA
CDR3: CASSLSGGRNTEAFF
DNA: TGTGCCAGCAGCTTATCTGGGGGGAGGAACACTGAAGCTTTCTTT

V: TRBV27
size: NA
J: TRBJ2-2
D: NA
CDR3: CASSLRGASAGELFF
DNA: TGTGCCAGCAGTTTACGGGGGGCGTCGGCCGGGGAGCTGTTTTTT

V: TRBV7-2
size: NA
J: TRBJ2-7
D: TRBD2
CDR3: CASSFGLAGGNEQYF
DNA: TGTGCCAGCAGCTTCGGACTAGCGGGAGGCAACGAGCAGTACTTC

V: TRBV9
size: NA
J: TRBJ2-1
D: NA
CDR3: CASSVEGAGLRSGVYNEQFF
DNA: TGTGCCAGCAGCGTAGAAGGTGCGGGTTTGAGGTCGGGTGTCTACAATGAGCAGTTCTTC

V: TRBV3-1/TRBV3-2
size: NA
J: TRBJ1-5
D: TRBD1
CDR3: CASSQAQGAHQPQHF
DNA: TGTGCCAGCAGCCAGGCCCAGGGGGCCCATCAGCCCCAGCATTTT

V: TRBV25-1
size: NA
J: TRBJ2-1
D: NA
CDR3: CASSRAGTYNEQFF
DNA: TGTGCCAGCAGTAGAGCGGGTACCTACAATGAGCAGTTCTTC

V: TRBV9
size: NA
J: TRBJ2-2
D: NA
CDR3: CASSVAQIGSGELFF
DNA: TGTGCCAGCAGCGTAGCACAGATAGGTAGCGGGGAGCTGTTTTTT

V: TRBV9
size: few
J: TRBJ2-3
D: TRBD2
CDR3: CASSVLAGVGDTQYF
DNA: TGTGCCAGCAGCGTACTAGCGGGAGTAGGGGATACGCAGTATTTT

V: TRBV6-1
size: NA
J: TRBJ1-2
D: NA
CDR3: CASSERSLGAAGDYGYTF
DNA: TGTGCCAGCAGTGAGCGATCGCTGGGGGCAGCGGGGGACTATGGCTACACCTTC

V: TRBV7-8
size: NA
J: TRBJ1-4
D: NA
CDR3: CASSYGPVRGEKLFF
DNA: TGTGCCAGCAGTTACGGTCCCGTTAGGGGTGAAAAACTGTTTTTT

V: TRBV1
size: NA
J: TRBJ2-5
D: NA
CDR3: CTSSQEGLAGETQYF
DNA: TGCACCAGCAGCCAAGAGGGACTAGCGGGAGAGACCCAGTACTTC

V: TRBV7-3
size: NA
J: TRBJ2-3
D: TRBD2
CDR3: CASSQRLAGVGADTQYF
DNA: TGTGCCAGCAGCCAACGTTTAGCGGGAGTGGGTGCAGATACGCAGTATTTT

V: TRBV9
size: once
J: TRBJ2-1
D: TRBD1
CDR3: CASSPPGTGNYNEQFF
DNA: TGTGCCAGCAGCCCCCCCGGGACAGGGAACTACAATGAGCAGTTCTTC

V: TRBV2
size: NA
J: TRBJ2-1
D: NA
CDR3: CASSPDRSYNEQFF
DNA: TGTGCCAGCAGTCCCGACAGATCCTACAATGAGCAGTTCTTC

V: TRBV2
size: NA
J: TRBJ2-1
D: TRBD2
CDR3: CASTSGPYNEQFF
DNA: TGTGCCAGCACTAGCGGACCCTACAATGAGCAGTTCTTC

V: TRBV28
size: NA
J: TRBJ1-5
D: TRBD1
CDR3: CASSFRGQGANQPQHF
DNA: TGTGCCAGCAGTTTTCGAGGACAGGGGGCAAATCAGCCCCAGCATTTT

V: TRBV6-1
size: once
J: TRBJ2-7
D: NA
CDR3: CASSRKSGPSYEQYF
DNA: TGTGCCAGCAGCCGTAAAAGTGGCCCCTCCTACGAGCAGTACTTC

V: TRBV6-5
size: NA
J: TRBJ1-3
D: TRBD1
CDR3: CASSRDRGSGNTIYF
DNA: TGTGCCAGCAGTCGTGACAGGGGGTCCGGAAACACCATATATTTT

V: TRBV5-8
size: NA
J: TRBJ1-5
D: NA
CDR3: CASSLRELGNQPQHF
DNA: TGTGCCAGCAGCCTGAGGGAGTTGGGCAATCAGCCCCAGCATTTT

V: TRBV18
size: NA
J: TRBJ1-5
D: NA
CDR3: CASSPMVAGNQPQHF
DNA: TGTGCCAGCTCACCTATGGTGGCCGGCAATCAGCCCCAGCATTTT

V: TRBV29-1
size: NA
J: TRBJ2-7
D: NA
CDR3: CSVARGGEQYF
DNA: TGCAGCGTTGCGCGGGGTGGCGAGCAGTACTTC

V: TRBV11-2
size: NA
J: TRBJ1-1
D: TRBD1
CDR3: CASSPLTGGNTEAFF
DNA: TGTGCCAGCAGCCCTCTCACAGGGGGGAACACTGAAGCTTTCTTT

V: TRBV19
size: NA
J: TRBJ2-3
D: TRBD2
CDR3: CASSIMTSGRDTQYF
DNA: TGTGCCAGTAGTATAATGACTAGCGGGAGAGATACGCAGTATTTT

V: TRBV6-5
size: NA
J: TRBJ2-5
D: NA
CDR3: CASSYSPKKTQYF
DNA: TGTGCCAGCAGTTACAGCCCCAAGAAGACCCAGTACTTC

V: TRBV24-1
size: NA
J: TRBJ1-5
D: NA
CDR3: CATSDPREDSQPQHF
DNA: TGTGCCACCAGTGACCCCCGCGAGGATAGTCAGCCCCAGCATTTT

V: TRBV20-1
size: NA
J: TRBJ1-2
D: NA
CDR3: CRGKGAWGYTF
DNA: TGCAGGGGGAAAGGGGCCTGGGGCTACACCTTC

V: TRBV19
size: NA
J: TRBJ2-6
D: NA
CDR3: CASTDGTPQGSGANVLTF
DNA: TGTGCCAGTACCGACGGGACACCCCAGGGGTCTGGGGCCAACGTCCTGACTTTC

V: TRBV18
size: NA
J: TRBJ1-3
D: TRBD1
CDR3: CASSPDRGISGNTIYF
DNA: TGTGCCAGCTCACCGGACAGGGGGATCTCTGGAAACACCATATATTTT

V: TRBV18
size: NA
J: TRBJ2-1
D: TRBD2
CDR3: CASSPPRESDEQFF
DNA: TGTGCCAGCTCACCACCGCGGGAGTCCGATGAGCAGTTCTTC

V: TRBV11-2
size: NA
J: TRBJ2-5
D: TRBD1
CDR3: CASERNTGGGETQYF
DNA: TGTGCCAGCGAGAGGAATACAGGGGGCGGTGAGACCCAGTACTTC

V: TRBV5-1
size: NA
J: TRBJ2-3
D: NA
CDR3: CASSSSDSTDTQYF
DNA: TGCGCCAGCAGCTCTAGCGACAGCACAGATACGCAGTATTTT

V: TRBV5-1
size: NA
J: TRBJ2-7
D: TRBD2
CDR3: CASSLGLAGGYEQYF
DNA: TGCGCCAGCAGCTTGGGACTAGCGGGAGGGTACGAGCAGTACTTC

V: TRBV10-2
size: NA
J: TRBJ1-1
D: NA
CDR3: CASSESVGRLGQGMLRTEAFF
DNA: TGCGCCAGCAGTGAGTCGGTAGGTCGGCTGGGGCAGGGGATGCTGCGGACTGAAGCTTTCTTT